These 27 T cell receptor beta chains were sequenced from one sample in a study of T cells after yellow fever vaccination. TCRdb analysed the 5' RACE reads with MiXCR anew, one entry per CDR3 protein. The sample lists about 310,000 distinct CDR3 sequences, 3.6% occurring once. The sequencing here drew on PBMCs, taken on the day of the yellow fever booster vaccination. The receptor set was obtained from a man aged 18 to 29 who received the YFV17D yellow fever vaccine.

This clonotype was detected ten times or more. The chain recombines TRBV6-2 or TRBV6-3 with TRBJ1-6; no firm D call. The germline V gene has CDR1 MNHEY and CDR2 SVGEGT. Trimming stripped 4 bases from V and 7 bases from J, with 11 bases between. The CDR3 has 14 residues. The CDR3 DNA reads TGTGCCAGCAGTTCGGGCGGGAGGAATTCACCCCTCCACTTT. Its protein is CASSSGGRNSPLHF.

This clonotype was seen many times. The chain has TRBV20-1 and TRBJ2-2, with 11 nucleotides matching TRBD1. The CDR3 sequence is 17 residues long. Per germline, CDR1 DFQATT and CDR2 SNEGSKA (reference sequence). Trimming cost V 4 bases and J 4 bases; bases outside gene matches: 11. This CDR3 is CSAIQAGTGGATGELFF. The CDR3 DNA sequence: TGCAGTGCTATCCAAGCCGGGACAGGGGGTGCCACCGGGGAGCTGTTTTTT.

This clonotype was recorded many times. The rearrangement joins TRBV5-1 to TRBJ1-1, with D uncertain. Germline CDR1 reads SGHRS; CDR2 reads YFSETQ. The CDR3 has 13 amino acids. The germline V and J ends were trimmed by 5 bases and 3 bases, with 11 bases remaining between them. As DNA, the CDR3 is TGCGCCAGCAGAACGGGAGATGACACTGAAGCTTTCTTT. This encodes CASRTGDDTEAFF.

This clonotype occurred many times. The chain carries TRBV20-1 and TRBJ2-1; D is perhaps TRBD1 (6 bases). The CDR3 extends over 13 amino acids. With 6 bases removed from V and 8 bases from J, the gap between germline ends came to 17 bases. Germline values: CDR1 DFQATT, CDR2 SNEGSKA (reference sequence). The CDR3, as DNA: TGCAGTGCGTGGGGGCCCTACGATGATGAGCAGTTCTTC. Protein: CSAWGPYDDEQFF.

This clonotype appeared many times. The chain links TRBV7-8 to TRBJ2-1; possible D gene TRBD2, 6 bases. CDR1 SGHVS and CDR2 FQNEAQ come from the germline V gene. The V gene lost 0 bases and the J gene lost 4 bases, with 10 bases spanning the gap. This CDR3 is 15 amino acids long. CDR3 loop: CASSLAGGVYNEQFF. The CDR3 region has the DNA TGTGCCAGCAGCTTAGCTGGAGGGGTATACAATGAGCAGTTCTTC.

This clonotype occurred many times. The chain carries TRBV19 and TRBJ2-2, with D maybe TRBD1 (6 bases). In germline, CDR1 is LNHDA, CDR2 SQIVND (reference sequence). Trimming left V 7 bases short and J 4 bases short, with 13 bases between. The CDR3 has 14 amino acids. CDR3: CASTYQGPTGELFF. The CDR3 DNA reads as TGTGCCAGTACCTACCAGGGGCCCACCGGGGAGCTGTTTTTT.

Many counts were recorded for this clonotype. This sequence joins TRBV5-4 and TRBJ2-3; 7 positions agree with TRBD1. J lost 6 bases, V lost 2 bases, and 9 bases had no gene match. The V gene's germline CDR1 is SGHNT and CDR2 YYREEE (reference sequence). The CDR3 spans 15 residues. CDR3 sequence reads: CASSFRQGRLDTQYF. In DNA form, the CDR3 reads TGTGCCAGCAGCTTCCGACAGGGACGGTTGGATACGCAGTATTTT.

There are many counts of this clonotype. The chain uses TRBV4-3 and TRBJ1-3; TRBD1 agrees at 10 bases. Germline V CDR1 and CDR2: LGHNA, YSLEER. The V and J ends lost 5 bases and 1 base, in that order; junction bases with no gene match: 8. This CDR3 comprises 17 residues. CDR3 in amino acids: CASSSGTGELSGNTIYF. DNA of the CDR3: TGCGCCAGCAGCTCCGGGACAGGGGAGCTTTCTGGAAACACCATATATTTT.

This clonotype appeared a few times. CDR3 sequence reads: CASSFTGGLGEQYV. The DNA for the CDR3 is TGTGCCAGCAGCTTCACAGGGGGCCTCGGGGAGCAGTACGTC. The chain combines TRBV3-1 with TRBJ2-7, with 9 nucleotides matching TRBD1. Germline V gives CDR1 LGHDT, CDR2 YNNKEL (reference sequence). The CDR3 has 14 residues. After removal of 5 bases from V and 7 bases from J, the junction contained 9 bases not matched to a gene.

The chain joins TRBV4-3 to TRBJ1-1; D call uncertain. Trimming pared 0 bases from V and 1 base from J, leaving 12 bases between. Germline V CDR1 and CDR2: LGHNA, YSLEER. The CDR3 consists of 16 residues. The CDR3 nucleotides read TGCGCCAGCAGCCAAGATAGCCGGGGAGCGAACACTGAAGCTTTCTTT. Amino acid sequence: CASSQDSRGANTEAFF.

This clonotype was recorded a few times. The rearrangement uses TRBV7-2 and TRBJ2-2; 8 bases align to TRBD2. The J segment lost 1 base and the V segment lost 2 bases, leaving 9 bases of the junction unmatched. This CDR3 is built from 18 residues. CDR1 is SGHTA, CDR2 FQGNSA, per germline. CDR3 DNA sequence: TGTGCCAGCAGCTTAATCTCCAGCGGGGGCATGAACACCGGGGAGCTGTTTTTT. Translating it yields CASSLISSGGMNTGELFF.

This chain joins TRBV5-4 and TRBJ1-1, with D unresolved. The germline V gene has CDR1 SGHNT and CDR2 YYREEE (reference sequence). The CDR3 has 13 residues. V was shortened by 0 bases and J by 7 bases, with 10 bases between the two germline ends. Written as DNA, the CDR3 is TGTGCCAGCAGCTTGGCCGGCAGGTTTGAAGCTTTCTTT. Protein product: CASSLAGRFEAFF.

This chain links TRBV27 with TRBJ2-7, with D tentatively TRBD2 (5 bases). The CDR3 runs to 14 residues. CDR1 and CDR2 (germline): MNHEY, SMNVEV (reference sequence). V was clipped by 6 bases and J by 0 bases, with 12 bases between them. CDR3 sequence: CASRPSGSSYEQYF. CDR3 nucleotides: TGTGCCAGCAGGCCCTCGGGGAGCTCCTACGAGCAGTACTTC.

CDR3 nucleotide sequence: TGTGCCAGCAGCTCCCCTAGCTCTGGAAACACCATATATTTT. It specifies CASSSPSSGNTIYF. The chain uses TRBV5-4 and TRBJ1-3; D remains unclear. Per the germline V gene, CDR1 is SGHNT and CDR2 is YYREEE (reference sequence). Trimming shortened V by 3 bases and J by 0 bases, and 7 bases separated the two germline ends. The CDR3 covers 14 residues.

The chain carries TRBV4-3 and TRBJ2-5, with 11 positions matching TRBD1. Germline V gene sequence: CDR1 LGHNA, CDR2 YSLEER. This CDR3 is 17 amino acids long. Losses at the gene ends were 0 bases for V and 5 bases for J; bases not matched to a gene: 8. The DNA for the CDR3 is TGCGCCAGCAGCCAAGACGCGGGACAGGGGGGCTTGGAGACCCAGTACTTC. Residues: CASSQDAGQGGLETQYF.

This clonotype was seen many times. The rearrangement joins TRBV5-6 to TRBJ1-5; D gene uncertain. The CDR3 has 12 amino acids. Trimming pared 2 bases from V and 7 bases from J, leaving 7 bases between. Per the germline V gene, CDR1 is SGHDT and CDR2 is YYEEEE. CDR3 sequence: CASSFRLQPQHF. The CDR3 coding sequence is TGTGCCAGCAGCTTCAGGCTACAGCCCCAGCATTTT.

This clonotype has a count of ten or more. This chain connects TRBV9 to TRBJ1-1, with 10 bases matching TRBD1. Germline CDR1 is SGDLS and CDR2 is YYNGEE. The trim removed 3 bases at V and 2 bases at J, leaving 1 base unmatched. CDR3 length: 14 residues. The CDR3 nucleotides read TGTGCCAGCAGCGGGACAGGGGGTAACACTGAAGCTTTCTTT. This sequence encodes CASSGTGGNTEAFF.

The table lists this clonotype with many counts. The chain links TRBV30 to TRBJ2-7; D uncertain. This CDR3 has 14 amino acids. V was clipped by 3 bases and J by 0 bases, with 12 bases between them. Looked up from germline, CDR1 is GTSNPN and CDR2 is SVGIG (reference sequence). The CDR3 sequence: CAWSSGPSSYEQYF. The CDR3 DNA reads TGTGCCTGGAGCTCCGGGCCTAGCTCCTACGAGCAGTACTTC.

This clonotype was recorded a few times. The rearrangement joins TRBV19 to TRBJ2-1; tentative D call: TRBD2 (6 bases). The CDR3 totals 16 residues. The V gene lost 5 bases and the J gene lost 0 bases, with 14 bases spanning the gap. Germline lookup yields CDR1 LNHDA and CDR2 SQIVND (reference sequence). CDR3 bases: TGTGCCAGTAGTGAAGACGGGGGATACTCCTACAATGAGCAGTTCTTC. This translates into CASSEDGGYSYNEQFF.

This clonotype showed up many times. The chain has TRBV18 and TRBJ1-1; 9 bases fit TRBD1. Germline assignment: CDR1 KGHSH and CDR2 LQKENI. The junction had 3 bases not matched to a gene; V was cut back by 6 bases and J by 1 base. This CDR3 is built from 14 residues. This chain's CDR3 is CASSRDRANTEAFF. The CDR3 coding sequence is TGTGCCAGCTCCCGGGACAGGGCGAACACTGAAGCTTTCTTT.

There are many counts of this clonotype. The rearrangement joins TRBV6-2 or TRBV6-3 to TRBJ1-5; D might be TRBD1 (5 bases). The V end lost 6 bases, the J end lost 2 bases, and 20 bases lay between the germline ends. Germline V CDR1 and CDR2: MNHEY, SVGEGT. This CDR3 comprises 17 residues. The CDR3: CASRDYPQGMGNQPQHF. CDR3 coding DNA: TGTGCCAGCAGAGATTACCCCCAGGGCATGGGCAATCAGCCCCAGCATTTT.

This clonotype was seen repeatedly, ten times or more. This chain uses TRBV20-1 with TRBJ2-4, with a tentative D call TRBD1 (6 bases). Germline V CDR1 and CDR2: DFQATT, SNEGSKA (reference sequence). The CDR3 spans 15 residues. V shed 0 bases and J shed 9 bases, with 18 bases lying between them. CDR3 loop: CSARDGGEGVGIQYF. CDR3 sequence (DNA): TGCAGTGCTAGAGATGGGGGAGAGGGGGTGGGCATTCAGTACTTC.

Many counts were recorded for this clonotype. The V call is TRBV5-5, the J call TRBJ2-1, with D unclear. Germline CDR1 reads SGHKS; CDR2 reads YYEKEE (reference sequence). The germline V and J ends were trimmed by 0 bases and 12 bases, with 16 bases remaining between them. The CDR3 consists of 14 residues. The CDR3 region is CASSLADPRSGQFF. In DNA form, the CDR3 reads TGTGCCAGCAGCTTGGCAGATCCCAGGTCGGGGCAGTTCTTC.

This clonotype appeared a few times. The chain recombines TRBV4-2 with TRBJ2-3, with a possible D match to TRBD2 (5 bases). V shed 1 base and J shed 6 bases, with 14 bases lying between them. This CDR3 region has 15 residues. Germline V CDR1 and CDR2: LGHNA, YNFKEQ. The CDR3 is CASSQAGLIMDTQYF. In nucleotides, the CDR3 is TGTGCCAGCAGCCAAGCTGGACTCATAATGGATACGCAGTATTTT.

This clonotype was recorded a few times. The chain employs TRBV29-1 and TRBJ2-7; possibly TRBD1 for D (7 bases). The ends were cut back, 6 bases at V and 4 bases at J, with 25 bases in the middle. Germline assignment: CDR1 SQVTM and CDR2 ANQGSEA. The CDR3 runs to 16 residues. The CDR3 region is CSVPTGLSAGIYEQYV. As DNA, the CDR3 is TGCAGCGTCCCGACAGGGCTCTCGGCGGGGATTTACGAGCAGTACGTC.

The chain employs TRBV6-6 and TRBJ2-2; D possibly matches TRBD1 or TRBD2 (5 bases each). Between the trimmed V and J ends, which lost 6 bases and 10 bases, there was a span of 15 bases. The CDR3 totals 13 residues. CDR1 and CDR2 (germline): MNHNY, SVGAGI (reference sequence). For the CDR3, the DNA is TGTGCCAGCAGCCTCGGGACCCTTGAGGAGCTGTTTTTT. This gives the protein CASSLGTLEELFF.

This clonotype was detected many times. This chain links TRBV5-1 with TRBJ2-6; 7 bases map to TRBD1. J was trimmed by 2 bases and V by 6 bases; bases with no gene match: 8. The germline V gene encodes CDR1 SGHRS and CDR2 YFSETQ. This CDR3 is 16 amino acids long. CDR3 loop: CASTRQGVTGANVLTF. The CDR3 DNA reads TGCGCCAGCACCCGTCAGGGGGTAACTGGGGCCAACGTCCTGACTTTC.